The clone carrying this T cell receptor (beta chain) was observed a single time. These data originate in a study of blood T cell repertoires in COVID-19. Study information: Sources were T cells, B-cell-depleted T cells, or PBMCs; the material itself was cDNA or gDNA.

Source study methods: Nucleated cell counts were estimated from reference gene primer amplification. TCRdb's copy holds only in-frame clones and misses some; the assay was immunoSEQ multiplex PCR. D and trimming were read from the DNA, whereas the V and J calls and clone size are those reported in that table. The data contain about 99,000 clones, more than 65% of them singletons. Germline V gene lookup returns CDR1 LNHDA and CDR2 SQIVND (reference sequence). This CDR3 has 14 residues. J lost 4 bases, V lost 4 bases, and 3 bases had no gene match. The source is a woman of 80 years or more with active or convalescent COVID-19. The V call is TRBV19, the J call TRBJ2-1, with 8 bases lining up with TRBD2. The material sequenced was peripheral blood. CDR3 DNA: TGTGCCAGTAGTACTATAGCGGGGTACAATGAGCAGTTCTTC. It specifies CASSTIAGYNEQFF.